This T cell receptor (beta chain) was obtained from a study of OX40 agonist ivuxolimab in advanced cancers. The wider study: At 65% to 90% male, the cohort had a mean age of about 60 years, ranging from 23 to 79.

General study results and limits: CD4+ and CD8+ blood T cells expanded clonally by week 6 at 0.1 to 3.0 mg/kg.

Libraries were prepared by immunoSEQ multiplex PCR; TCRdb keeps only in-frame clonotypes and omits some of them. The sample holds roughly 32,000 clones, about nine tenths seen once. The CDR3 is 12 residues long. Germline V gene lookup returns CDR1 LNHDA and CDR2 SQIVND (reference sequence). Trimming pared 8 bases from V and 6 bases from J, leaving 10 bases between. For this clone: Its target is unknown.

The J gene is TRBJ2-2, the V gene TRBV19; possibly TRBD1 for D (6 bases). This clonotype was obtained from an adult with an advanced solid tumor such as melanoma, head and neck, liver or kidney cancer. Sample: CD4+ or CD8+ T cells sorted from blood, taken in a trial of the OX40 agonist ivuxolimab. The chain's CDR3 is CASLRGSGELFF. CDR3 DNA sequence: TGTGCCAGTCTAAGGGGGTCCGGGGAGCTGTTTTTT.